The T cell receptor beta chain under discussion was sequenced for a study of blood T cell repertoires in COVID-19. Study overall: The samples span acute and convalescent COVID-19 from the United States, Italy and Spain. Sources were T cells, B-cell-depleted T cells, or PBMCs; the material itself was cDNA or gDNA.

As originally analysed: Amplification of reference gene primers was used by the study to estimate nucleated cell counts. Assay used: immunoSEQ multiplex PCR; TCRdb lists only in-frame clones, some missing. Clonal size and the V and J genes are those of that table, whereas D and trimming came from the DNA. The data hold some 200,000 clones, with approximately 88% observed a single time. Sequenced input: PBMCs or T cells enriched from blood (not recorded which). This receptor was identified in a man between 18 and 29 years old with acute COVID-19.

CDR3 DNA: TGTGCCGGCGGCCGCAAGGTCGGCTATGGCTACACCTTC. Translation gives CAGGRKVGYGYTF. The chain recombines TRBV19 with TRBJ1-2; no definite D call. The V and J ends lost 11 bases and 4 bases respectively, with 17 bases between them. The CDR3 sequence is 13 residues long. Germline V gene sequence: CDR1 LNHDA, CDR2 SQIVND (reference sequence). Supplemented by reference TRBV19 and TRBJ1-2, the full variable domain reads DGGITQSPKYLFRKEGQNVTLSCEQNLNHDAMYWYRQDPGQGLRLIYYSQIVNDFQKGDIAEGYSVSREKKESFPLTVTSAQKNPTAFYLCAGGRKVGYGYTFGSGTRLTVV.